The 20 T cell receptor beta chains in this list originate from one sample, sequenced in a study of control samples from healthy donors and cancer patients. Libraries were prepared by immunoSEQ multiplex PCR; TCRdb keeps only in-frame clonotypes and omits some of them. The table lists about 80,000 clones, around 92% of them singletons. Sequenced input: blood. Receptors originate from a man aged 45-65 years in good health.

The CDR3 here is CASSDGGAATQYF. CDR3 nucleotide sequence: TGTGCCAGCAGTGACGGGGGGGCCGCGACCCAGTACTTC. The chain is built from TRBV6-1 and TRBJ2-5, with TRBD2 identical over 8 bases. CDR1 MNHNS and CDR2 SASEGT come from the germline V gene. The CDR3 contains 13 residues. V lost 3 bases, J lost 7 bases, and 4 bases stayed unmatched.

This rearrangement joins TRBV11-3 to TRBJ2-2, with D unresolved. This CDR3 has 11 residues. CDR1 is SGHNT and CDR2 is YENEEA in the germline V gene. Between the trimmed V and J ends, which lost 0 bases and 12 bases, there was a span of 5 bases. CDR3 sequence: CASSLDTQLFF. CDR3 nucleotide sequence: TGTGCCAGCAGCTTAGATACACAGCTGTTTTTT.

CDR3 sequence: CASSLGDRDGYTF. In DNA form, the CDR3 reads TGTGCCAGCAGCTTAGGGGACAGAGATGGCTACACCTTC. The chain couples TRBV7-6 to TRBJ1-2; 7 positions agree with TRBD1. In germline, CDR1 is SGHVS, CDR2 FNYEAQ. CDR3 length: 13 amino acids. Germline trimming cut 1 base from V and 6 bases from J; bases unmatched to any gene: 2.

The chain employs TRBV2 and TRBJ1-2; 10 bases match TRBD1. Trimming at V came to 0 bases and at J to 4 bases, leaving 5 bases not matched to a gene. The germline gives CDR1 SNHLY, CDR2 FYNNEI. This CDR3 contains 16 residues. CDR3 region: CASSEAGGQGPYGYTF. The CDR3 bases are TGTGCCAGCAGTGAAGCGGGGGGACAGGGGCCCTATGGCTACACCTTC.

The gene calls are TRBV2 and TRBJ2-2; D perhaps matches TRBD2 (6 bases). V was pared by 3 bases and J by 5 bases, with 19 bases between. The CDR3 runs to 17 residues. Germline loops: CDR1 SNHLY, CDR2 FYNNEI. CDR3 region: CASSDRLAMMWTGELFF. The CDR3 coding sequence is TGTGCCAGCAGTGATCGGCTAGCGATGATGTGGACCGGGGAGCTGTTTTTT.

This chain connects TRBV19 to TRBJ1-1; a weak D match, TRBD1 (5 bases). This CDR3 is built from 13 residues. Germline V gene sequence: CDR1 LNHDA, CDR2 SQIVND (reference sequence). Trimming took 8 bases from V and 8 from J, leaving 18 bases between them. The CDR3 region is CASSGTDVREAFF. The CDR3 bases are TGTGCCAGTTCCGGGACGGACGTTAGAGAAGCTTTCTTT.

This clone appeared a single time. The chain couples TRBV6-4 to TRBJ1-1, with TRBD1 as a possible D gene (6 bases). The CDR3 runs to 16 residues. The germline CDR1 and CDR2 sequences are MRHNA and SNTAGT. V was pared by 7 bases and J by 1 base, with 19 bases between. As DNA, the CDR3 is TGTGCCAGCACCCAGAGGGGGAACACGGAGAACACTGAAGCTTTCTTT. Its protein is CASTQRGNTENTEAFF.

The chain uses TRBV6-5 and TRBJ1-4, with TRBD1 matching over 7 bases. The CDR3 has 15 amino acids. CDR1 and CDR2 (germline): MNHEY, SVGAGI. V gave up 0 bases and J gave up 5 bases; unmatched junction bases: 3. As DNA, the CDR3 is TGTGCCAGCAGTTACTCGGGACAGCTGAATGAAAAACTGTTTTTT. Translating it yields CASSYSGQLNEKLFF.

This chain uses TRBV6-2 or TRBV6-3 with TRBJ2-4; D uncertain. CDR1 is MNHEY, CDR2 SVGEGT, per germline. V lost 5 bases to trimming and J lost 0 bases, with 11 bases between them. The CDR3 runs to 15 residues. CDR3 region: CASSPRDLAKNIQYF. DNA for the CDR3: TGTGCCAGCAGTCCAAGGGATCTAGCCAAAAACATTCAGTACTTC.

V is TRBV19 and J is TRBJ1-2, with D perhaps matching TRBD1 (5 bases). Germline assignment: CDR1 LNHDA and CDR2 SQIVND (reference sequence). This CDR3 region has 14 residues. V lost 5 bases to trimming and J lost 11 bases, with 21 bases between them. The CDR3 protein is CASSPTRDGTVYTF. The CDR3 DNA follows: TGTGCCAGTAGTCCTACCCGGGACGGCACAGTATACACCTTC. The full variable domain, rest sourced from reference TRBV19 and TRBJ1-2, is DGGITQSPKYLFRKEGQNVTLSCEQNLNHDAMYWYRQDPGQGLRLIYYSQIVNDFQKGDIAEGYSVSREKKESFPLTVTSAQKNPTAFYLCASSPTRDGTVYTFGSGTRLTVV.

The V and J genes are TRBV29-1 and TRBJ2-1; D unclear. The V end was cut by 6 bases, the J end by 9 bases, with 12 bases between. This CDR3 has 11 residues. Germline CDR1 reads SQVTM; CDR2 reads ANQGSEA. CDR3 coding DNA: TGCAGCGTAGCAGGACCGGGTGAGCAGTTCTTC. Its protein is CSVAGPGEQFF.

This chain joins TRBV7-3 and TRBJ2-3; 10 bases agree with TRBD1. This CDR3 has 14 amino acids. Germline V gene data show CDR1 as SGHTA and CDR2 as FQGTGA. With 5 bases clipped from V and 4 bases from J, the junction kept 3 bases outside the gene matches. CDR3 sequence (DNA): TGTGCCAGCAGCGTGACAGGGGGCTCAGATACGCAGTATTTT. Translated, it gives CASSVTGGSDTQYF.

This clone was seen only a few times. The chain couples TRBV7-9 to TRBJ1-2, with a weak D call TRBD1 (5 bases). Germline CDR1 is SEHNR and CDR2 is FQNEAQ (reference sequence). CDR3 size: 14 residues. V was pared by 7 bases and J by 0 bases, with 12 bases between. The CDR3 DNA follows: TGTGCCAGCACCCAGACAGTCGCTAACTATGGCTACACCTTC. Its translation is CASTQTVANYGYTF.

V and J are TRBV11-3 and TRBJ1-4; D gene uncertain. The CDR3 runs 13 residues. Germline CDR1 reads SGHNT; CDR2 reads YENEEA. Trimming removed 3 bases at V and 8 bases at J, with 10 bases between. In nucleotides, the CDR3 is TGTGCCAGCAGCTTTTGGGGTAGCGAAAAACTGTTTTTT. Residues: CASSFWGSEKLFF.

The CDR3 loop is CATSVGYPEQFF. The CDR3 nucleotides are TGTGCCACCTCCGTGGGGTATCCTGAGCAGTTCTTC. The rearrangement joins TRBV18 to TRBJ2-1; D ambiguous. Germline V gene sequence: CDR1 KGHSH, CDR2 LQKENI. V dropped 10 bases and J dropped 9 bases, with 16 bases sitting between them. CDR3 size: 12 residues.

The J gene is TRBJ2-1, the V gene TRBV4-1; D is unresolved. The CDR3 spans 13 residues. V shed 1 base and J shed 10 bases, with 11 bases lying between them. Germline assignment: CDR1 MGHRA and CDR2 YSYEKL. Here the CDR3 DNA reads TGCGCCAGCAGCCAAGGACTCGCTCGAGAGCAGTTCTTC. As protein: CASSQGLAREQFF.

As regards this clone: Within the sample, other DNA sequences also encode this same CDR3. This rearrangement joins TRBV11-2 to TRBJ1-4; D remains unclear. The germline V gene encodes CDR1 SGHAT and CDR2 FQNNGV. There are 15 residues in the CDR3. Deletions cut 1 base from V and 2 bases from J, with 8 bases between. CDR3 DNA sequence: TGTGCCAGCAGCTTAGGGATAGGGACTAATGAAAAACTGTTTTTT. This codes for CASSLGIGTNEKLFF.

V and J are TRBV11-2 and TRBJ2-3, with 12 nucleotides matching TRBD1. V shed 3 bases and J 8 bases; nucleotides not matched to a gene: 12. Germline values: CDR1 SGHAT, CDR2 FQNNGV. CDR3 length equals 17 residues. The CDR3 DNA reads TGTGCCAGCAGCTTCCGAATTCCGGGACAGGGGGCTAGTACGCAGTATTTT. This encodes CASSFRIPGQGASTQYF.

The chain combines TRBV7-9 with TRBJ1-2, with D hard to call. Germline V gene lookup returns CDR1 SEHNR and CDR2 FQNEAQ (reference sequence). CDR3 length: 13 residues. V lost 6 bases, J lost 4 bases, and 12 bases lay in between. In nucleotides, the CDR3 is TGTGCCAGCAGACGGGAGGCAAGCTATGGCTACACCTTC. This codes for CASRREASYGYTF. Full variable domain (rest looked up from reference TRBV7-9 and TRBJ1-2): DTGVSQNPRHKITKRGQNVTFRCDPISEHNRLYWYRQTLGQGPEFLTYFQNEAQLEKSRLLSDRFSAERPKGSFSTLEIQRTEQGDSAMYLCASRREASYGYTFGSGTRLTVV.

The V call is TRBV9, the J call TRBJ2-3; 7 nucleotides match TRBD2. Trimming at V came to 6 bases and at J to 4 bases, leaving 5 bases not matched to a gene. In germline, CDR1 is SGDLS, CDR2 YYNGEE. This CDR3 comprises 13 residues. CDR3 nucleotide sequence: TGTGCCAGCAACCCGGGGAGGGCAGATACGCAGTATTTT. It encodes CASNPGRADTQYF.